Sequencing of this TCR beta chain was carried out in a study of immune heterogeneity within non-small cell lung tumors. Overall study context: A handful of squamous cell carcinomas, approximately 11 non-squamous carcinomas and 1 not otherwise specified made up the tumors. Study observations and caveats: Multiple tumor sites within a patient showed recurrence of identical dominant CDR3 beta clonotypes; site-unique high-frequency clones were present as well. Statistically, local T-cell clonality exhibited a moderate yet significant correlation with local tumor mutational burden (R about 0.34).

The starting template was genomic DNA from bulk tumor, 450 to 650 ng per sample. Several spatially distant biopsies were obtained per primary tumor intraoperatively. Patients with untreated, newly diagnosed non-small cell lung cancer underwent curative surgery. The donors had newly diagnosed non-small cell lung cancer and underwent surgery intended to cure it. For the TCR beta CDR3, multiplex PCR with 32 V and 13 J primers performed the amplification. From the multiplex PCR reads, TCRdb called clonotypes with MiXCR, one entry per CDR3 protein. The repertoire consists of 2,500 to 3,500 distinct CDR3 sequences, with approximately 21% occurring once and the leading ten covering 15% to 20%. By share, this clonotype counts as medium-sized. Its antigen is not known. The germline V gene encodes CDR1 MNHNY and CDR2 SVGAGI (reference sequence). The V and J ends lost 0 bases and 5 bases, in that order; junction bases with no gene match: 10. The CDR3 extends over 16 amino acids.

The receptor was derived from a man aged 60-69 years with non-small cell lung cancer. Input material: lung tumor tissue. This chain links TRBV6-6 with TRBJ2-7; 7 nucleotides align to TRBD2. The CDR3 loop reads CASSYSGLVGGDEQYF. In DNA, the CDR3 is TGTGCCAGCAGTTACTCTGGACTAGTAGGAGGGGACGAGCAGTACTTC.